The 18 T cell receptor beta chains in this list originate from one sample, sequenced in a study of T cells after yellow fever vaccination. Each CDR3 protein gets one entry after TCRdb re-called the 5' RACE reads with MiXCR. This sample yields 200,000 to 300,000 distinct CDR3 sequences, of which around 7% are seen a single time; roughly 0.93% belongs to the top ten. The sample in question was CD4+ T cells sorted from PBMCs, obtained 15 days after the yellow fever booster vaccination. Receptors originate from a man aged 30 to 39 who received the YFV17D yellow fever vaccine.

At least ten counts were recorded for this clonotype. The rearrangement uses TRBV19 and TRBJ2-3, with 8 positions matching TRBD2. Germline lookup yields CDR1 LNHDA and CDR2 SQIVND (reference sequence). The J segment lost 3 bases and the V segment lost 4 bases, leaving 9 bases of the junction unmatched. CDR3 length: 16 residues. The chain's CDR3 is CASSNRAGAGTDTQYF. CDR3 sequence (DNA): TGTGCCAGTAGTAACAGAGCGGGAGCTGGGACAGATACGCAGTATTTT.

This clonotype was recorded a few times. The chain is built from TRBV30 and TRBJ2-3; no clear D gene. Trimming removed 2 bases from V and 4 bases from J, with 7 bases in between. The germline V gene encodes CDR1 GTSNPN and CDR2 SVGIG (reference sequence). The CDR3 is 12 residues long. CDR3 bases: TGTGCCTGGAGTCCCCGATCAGATACGCAGTATTTT. Encoded protein: CAWSPRSDTQYF. The complete variable domain, with remaining parts taken from reference TRBV30 and TRBJ2-3, reads SQTIHQWPATLVQPVGSPLSLECTVEGTSNPNLYWYRQAAGRGLQLLFYSVGIGQISSEVPQNLSASRPQDRQFILSSKKLLLSDSGFYLCAWSPRSDTQYFGPGTRLTVL.

This clonotype has just a few counts. The chain couples TRBV20-1 to TRBJ1-5; the D gene is possibly TRBD1 (6 bases). The CDR3 spans 14 residues. The V end lost 8 bases, the J end lost 1 base, and 15 bases lay between the germline ends. Germline lookup yields CDR1 DFQATT and CDR2 SNEGSKA (reference sequence). The CDR3 sequence is CSSRRGTSNQPQHF. In DNA, the CDR3 is TGCAGTTCTCGACGCGGGACAAGCAATCAGCCCCAGCATTTT.

This clonotype has a count of ten or more. The rearrangement uses TRBV7-9 and TRBJ2-3; 7 positions agree with TRBD2. J lost 0 bases, V lost 5 bases, and 11 bases had no gene match. The CDR3 has 17 amino acids. Per the germline V gene, CDR1 is SEHNR and CDR2 is FQNEAQ (reference sequence). The CDR3 DNA sequence: TGTGCCAGCAGCACAGCGCGAGGACTAGTGAGCACAGATACGCAGTATTTT. It is translated as CASSTARGLVSTDTQYF.

V is TRBV4-2 and J is TRBJ2-2, with 12 bases that match TRBD2. The CDR3 length is 20 residues. The germline CDR1 and CDR2 sequences are LGHNA and YNFKEQ. The ends lost 5 bases at V and 5 bases at J; junction bases unmatched: 18. CDR3 sequence (DNA): TGTGCCAGCAGCACACAGACTAGCGGGAGTGAGGTAAAGAGGACCGGGGAGCTGTTTTTT. Its translation is CASSTQTSGSEVKRTGELFF.

V is TRBV20-1 and J is TRBJ1-4; D remains unclear. This CDR3 region has 15 residues. CDR1 and CDR2 from the germline V gene are DFQATT and SNEGSKA (reference sequence). Trimming pared 1 base from V and 6 bases from J, leaving 15 bases between. The CDR3 nucleotides are TGCAGTGCTAGAGTGATGGGCCGGCGGGATGAAAAACTGTTTTTT. As protein: CSARVMGRRDEKLFF.

Worth noting for this clonotype: A read error may produce the germline difference seen at one junction end. This sequence joins TRBV20-1 and TRBJ2-5; 7 bases agree with TRBD1. The CDR3 spans 17 residues. Germline CDR1 DFQATT, CDR2 SNEGSKA (reference sequence). The chain's CDR3 is CCARSPTGAGVKETQYF. Here the CDR3 DNA reads TGCTGTGCTAGATCGCCCACAGGGGCCGGGGTAAAGGAGACCCAGTACTTC.

This clonotype was counted a few times. The rearrangement links TRBV20-1 to TRBJ1-2, with 9 bases that match TRBD1. V shed 6 bases and J 2 bases; nucleotides not matched to a gene: 10. Germline-derived CDR1 and CDR2 are DFQATT and SNEGSKA (reference sequence). This CDR3 comprises 15 residues. The CDR3 region is CSAGTGSGSNYGYTF. The CDR3 DNA reads TGCAGTGCCGGGACAGGGTCTGGTTCCAACTATGGCTACACCTTC.

In its sample, this clonotype was seen many times. This chain joins TRBV12-3 or TRBV12-4 and TRBJ1-4, with TRBD1 as a possible D gene (6 bases). Trimming took 3 bases from V and 8 from J, leaving 13 bases between them. This CDR3 region has 14 residues. CDR3 sequence (DNA): TGTGCCAGCAGTTTCTCGGGGGGCAAGGAAAAACTGTTTTTT. Translated, it gives CASSFSGGKEKLFF.

This clonotype has more than one count but fewer than ten. The V call is TRBV6-5, the J call TRBJ2-7; the D gene is possibly TRBD1 (6 bases). This CDR3 is 14 amino acids long. Germline loops: CDR1 MNHEY, CDR2 SVGAGI. V was shortened by 0 bases and J by 4 bases, with 10 bases between the two germline ends. As DNA, the CDR3 is TGTGCCAGCAGTTACTCGACAGGCTATTACGAGCAGTACTTC. Its protein product is CASSYSTGYYEQYF.

This chain links TRBV9 with TRBJ2-7; 8 positions agree with TRBD2. Germline loops: CDR1 SGDLS, CDR2 YYNGEE. CDR3 length: 15 residues. The junction had 6 bases not matched to a gene; V was cut back by 4 bases and J by 0 bases. The CDR3 nucleotides are TGTGCCAGCAGCCCCCGTAGCGGGGTCTCCTACGAGCAGTACTTC. Encoded protein: CASSPRSGVSYEQYF.

This clonotype was observed at least ten times. The chain has TRBV30 and TRBJ2-2, with D possibly TRBD2 on 5 matching bases. V shed 5 bases and J shed 5 bases, with 12 bases lying between them. Germline lookup yields CDR1 GTSNPN and CDR2 SVGIG (reference sequence). The CDR3 runs 13 residues. CDR3 loop: CAWAQRGTGELFF. CDR3 nucleotide sequence: TGTGCCTGGGCCCAACGAGGGACCGGGGAGCTGTTTTTT.

In this sample, this clonotype turned up a few times. The V call is TRBV7-9, the J call TRBJ2-3; TRBD2 might be the D (7 bases). V was trimmed by 0 bases and J by 4 bases, leaving 17 bases between them. The CDR3 spans 17 residues. Germline V gene lookup returns CDR1 SEHNR and CDR2 FQNEAQ (reference sequence). This CDR3 reads CASSLARGAGQADTQYF. For the CDR3, the DNA is TGTGCCAGCAGCTTAGCTCGGGGGGCAGGGCAGGCAGATACGCAGTATTTT.

This clonotype was detected only a few times. The gene calls are TRBV3-1 and TRBJ2-1, with D perhaps assigned TRBD1 or TRBD2 (5 bases each). Deletions cut 3 bases from V and 15 bases from J, with 18 bases between. Germline CDR1 and CDR2: LGHDT and YNNKEL (reference sequence). The CDR3 totals 13 residues. The CDR3 here is CASSQTALTGRFF. The CDR3 DNA follows: TGTGCCAGCAGCCAGACGGCTCTCACGGGGCGGTTCTTC.

This clonotype came up many times. The genes are TRBV18 and TRBJ2-5; 7 bases line up with TRBD2. V trimming: 3 bases; J trimming: 4 bases; junction bases outside the gene matches: 8. The CDR3 runs to 15 residues. Looked up from germline, CDR1 is KGHSH and CDR2 is LQKENI. In DNA, the CDR3 is TGTGCCAGCTCACCGCGGACTAGGGGCGGAGAGACCCAGTACTTC. This translates into CASSPRTRGGETQYF.

This clonotype was counted a few times. The J gene is TRBJ2-1, the V gene TRBV5-1, with D unresolved. From germline, CDR1 is SGHRS and CDR2 YFSETQ. V was cut by 7 bases and J by 7 bases, with 18 bases left in between. The CDR3 has 14 residues. The CDR3 spells CASRPLARENEQFF. CDR3 DNA: TGCGCCAGCCGTCCACTCGCCCGTGAGAATGAGCAGTTCTTC. The variable domain in full, completed from reference TRBV5-1 and TRBJ2-1, reads KAGVTQTPRYLIKTRGQQVTLSCSPISGHRSVSWYQQTPGQGLQFLFEYFSETQRNKGNFPGRFSGRQFSNSRSEMNVSTLELGDSALYLCASRPLARENEQFFGPGTRLTVL.

The rearrangement uses TRBV27 and TRBJ1-2; D may be TRBD1 (6 bases). CDR1 MNHEY and CDR2 SMNVEV come from the germline V gene (reference sequence). V was clipped by 6 bases and J by 4 bases, with 15 bases between them. CDR3 length equals 14 residues. The CDR3 sequence is CASSGGGGPYGYTF. The CDR3 DNA follows: TGTGCCAGCAGCGGCGGGGGGGGCCCCTATGGCTACACCTTC.

The chain recombines TRBV20-1 with TRBJ2-1; D possibly uses TRBD1 or TRBD2 (5 bases each). The CDR3 has 18 amino acids. Germline CDR1 DFQATT, CDR2 SNEGSKA (reference sequence). The CDR3: CCAWALATGPNGYNEQFF. The CDR3 nucleotides read TGCTGCGCCTGGGCGCTAGCAACGGGGCCCAATGGGTACAATGAGCAGTTCTTC.